Below, 26 T cell receptor beta chains from the same sample are listed, as sequenced in a study of spatial heterogeneity in lung cancer. TCRdb recomputed calls from the 5' RACE reads with MiXCR, one row per CDR3 protein. The sample lists 20,000 to 30,000 distinct CDR3 sequences, roughly a tenth occurring once. Time point given: blood at routine non-recurrence follow-up after resection. This sample comprised PBMCs, obtained at follow-up. The receptor set was obtained from a male donor with early-stage non-small cell lung cancer.

The rearrangement links TRBV7-2 to TRBJ1-3; 7 bases line up with TRBD1. Germline V CDR1 and CDR2: SGHTA, FQGNSA. This CDR3 is built from 15 residues. Trimming cost V 6 bases and J 4 bases; bases outside gene matches: 9. CDR3 region: CASRKTGITGNTIYF. The CDR3, as DNA: TGTGCCAGCAGGAAGACAGGGATAACAGGAAACACCATATATTTT.

This clonotype was counted many times. The chain employs TRBV6-2 or TRBV6-3 and TRBJ2-3; the match to TRBD2 covers 14 bases. The CDR3 extends over 20 amino acids. The germline CDR1 and CDR2 sequences are MNHEY and SVGEGT. V shed 8 bases and J 1 base; nucleotides not matched to a gene: 17. The CDR3 spells CASAPFRLAGGRTGTDTQYF. Here the CDR3 DNA reads TGTGCCAGCGCCCCTTTTCGACTAGCGGGGGGGCGAACTGGCACAGATACGCAGTATTTT.

The genes are TRBV4-2 and TRBJ2-7; no reliable D call. Deletions cut 4 bases from V and 5 bases from J, with 12 bases between. Germline CDR1 and CDR2: LGHNA and YNFKEQ. This CDR3 contains 13 residues. CDR3 coding DNA: TGTGCCAGCAGCCCGACACGTTACAACGAGCAGTACTTC. Its translation is CASSPTRYNEQYF.

This clonotype has just a few counts. V usage is TRBV15 and J usage is TRBJ2-1; 7 nucleotides align to TRBD2. The CDR3 length is 14 residues. Per germline, CDR1 LNHNV and CDR2 YYDKDF (reference sequence). The V gene end was trimmed by 3 bases and the J gene end by 8 bases; junction bases not matched to a gene: 7. CDR3 nucleotides: TGTGCCACCAGCAGGGAAACCGGGGGGTATGAGCAGTTCTTC. The encoded protein is CATSRETGGYEQFF.

This clonotype was observed many times. The chain links TRBV5-1 to TRBJ2-3; a possible D gene is TRBD1 (6 bases). The CDR3 is 15 amino acids. Looked up from germline, CDR1 is SGHRS and CDR2 is YFSETQ. V shed 3 bases and J shed 0 bases, with 11 bases lying between them. CDR3 coding DNA: TGCGCCAGCAGCTCGGACAGCCCTAGCACAGATACGCAGTATTTT. Protein: CASSSDSPSTDTQYF.

This clonotype was observed many times. The chain uses TRBV4-3 and TRBJ2-1; possibly TRBD2 for D (6 bases). The CDR3 loop spans 16 amino acids. CDR1 is LGHNA and CDR2 is YSLEER in the germline V gene. V dropped 0 bases and J dropped 4 bases, with 13 bases sitting between them. In nucleotides, the CDR3 is TGCGCCAGCAGCCAAGAGTACGCGGGGAGGTACAATGAGCAGTTCTTC. Protein sequence: CASSQEYAGRYNEQFF.

J is TRBJ1-2 and V is TRBV6-5, with D possibly matching TRBD1 (6 bases). The CDR3 has 16 residues. Deletions cut 2 bases from V and 8 bases from J, with 21 bases between. The germline gives CDR1 MNHEY, CDR2 SVGAGI. The chain's CDR3 is CASSYGQGPVSGGYTF. In nucleotides, the CDR3 is TGTGCCAGCAGTTACGGGCAGGGGCCCGTGAGTGGGGGCTACACCTTC.

This chain uses TRBV5-5 with TRBJ2-2; D is possibly TRBD1 (6 bases). V dropped 4 bases and J dropped 3 bases, with 16 bases sitting between them. CDR1 is SGHKS and CDR2 is YYEKEE in the germline V gene (reference sequence). This CDR3 is 16 amino acids long. In nucleotides, the CDR3 is TGTGCCAGCAGCCCCCGCCGGGACACTTACACCGGGGAGCTGTTTTTT. This gives the protein CASSPRRDTYTGELFF.

This rearrangement joins TRBV7-2 to TRBJ1-1, with a possible D match to TRBD1 (5 bases). Germline V gives CDR1 SGHTA, CDR2 FQGNSA. The CDR3 is 11 amino acids. Trimming cost V 1 base and J 9 bases, with 6 bases left between them. The CDR3 is CASSLDRKAFF. DNA for the CDR3: TGTGCCAGCAGCTTAGACAGGAAAGCTTTCTTT.

This clonotype was counted many times. The CDR3 loop reads CASTPPGTGGVQPQHF. CDR3 nucleotide sequence: TGTGCCAGCACCCCACCCGGGACAGGGGGCGTTCAGCCCCAGCATTTT. V and J are TRBV28 and TRBJ1-5, with 12 bases fitting TRBD1. CDR1 MDHEN and CDR2 SYDVKM come from the germline V gene. With V trimmed by 7 bases and J by 6 bases, 10 bases remained unmatched. The CDR3 length is 16 residues. Using reference TRBV28 and TRBJ1-5 for the parts outside the CDR3, the full variable domain is DVKVTQSSRYLVKRTGEKVFLECVQDMDHENMFWYRQDPGLGLRLIYFSYDVKMKEKGDIPEGYSVSREKKERFSLILESASTNQTSMYLCASTPPGTGGVQPQHFGDGTRLSIL.

This clonotype was seen repeatedly, ten times or more. J is TRBJ2-3 and V is TRBV9; D remains unclear. The CDR3 extends over 15 amino acids. Germline V gene sequence: CDR1 SGDLS, CDR2 YYNGEE. Trimming pared 0 bases from V and 2 bases from J, leaving 10 bases between. The CDR3 reads CASSVGGSLTDTQYF. The CDR3 DNA reads as TGTGCCAGCAGCGTAGGAGGCTCCCTCACAGATACGCAGTATTTT.

Many counts were recorded for this clonotype. V usage is TRBV7-8 and J usage is TRBJ1-2; possibly TRBD1 for D (5 bases). Germline CDR1 and CDR2: SGHVS and FQNEAQ. The ends were cut back, 6 bases at V and 2 bases at J, with 19 bases in the middle. This CDR3 is built from 16 residues. The CDR3, as DNA: TGTGCCAGCAGTTACCGCTTGCGGGGCCGCAACTATGGCTACACCTTC. Its protein product is CASSYRLRGRNYGYTF.

This clonotype has at least ten counts. The V call is TRBV29-1, the J call TRBJ2-2, with a possible D match to TRBD2 (5 bases). CDR3 length: 14 amino acids. The ends were cut back, 8 bases at V and 0 bases at J, with 13 bases in the middle. Looked up from germline, CDR1 is SQVTM and CDR2 is ANQGSEA. CDR3 loop: CSTGEGTNTGELFF. The DNA of the CDR3 is TGCAGCACGGGCGAGGGAACGAACACCGGGGAGCTGTTTTTT.

This clonotype was counted a few times. The chain joins TRBV7-2 to TRBJ2-1; D call uncertain. V was shortened by 4 bases and J by 10 bases, with 14 bases between the two germline ends. Germline CDR1 and CDR2: SGHTA and FQGNSA. There are 13 residues in the CDR3. The CDR3 nucleotides read TGTGCCAGCAGCTCGGTATGGGTAGGGGAGCAGTTCTTC. It specifies CASSSVWVGEQFF.

The table lists this clonotype with a few counts. This sequence joins TRBV7-2 and TRBJ1-2; D is uncertain. The CDR3 extends over 15 amino acids. The germline V and J ends were trimmed by 0 bases and 8 bases, with 16 bases remaining between them. Per the germline V gene, CDR1 is SGHTA and CDR2 is FQGNSA. The CDR3 region is CASSLAWSDGRGYTF. In nucleotides, the CDR3 is TGTGCCAGCAGCTTAGCGTGGTCGGATGGCCGGGGCTACACCTTC. Drawing the rest from reference TRBV7-2 and TRBJ1-2, the complete variable domain is GAGVSQSPSNKVTEKGKDVELRCDPISGHTALYWYRQSLGQGLEFLIYFQGNSAPDKSGLPSDRFSAERTGGSVSTLTIQRTQQEDSAVYLCASSLAWSDGRGYTFGSGTRLTVV.

In this sample, this clonotype turned up a few times. CDR3 coding DNA: TGTGCCAGCAGCCCCACGGACAACCTTCAAGAGACCCAGTACTTC. Translated: CASSPTDNLQETQYF. The V gene is TRBV7-2, the J gene TRBJ2-5, with D perhaps matching TRBD1 (5 bases). Trimming stripped 5 bases from V and 2 bases from J, with 15 bases between. This CDR3 is built from 15 residues. Germline values: CDR1 SGHTA, CDR2 FQGNSA. The whole variable domain, remainder taken from reference TRBV7-2 and TRBJ2-5, is GAGVSQSPSNKVTEKGKDVELRCDPISGHTALYWYRQSLGQGLEFLIYFQGNSAPDKSGLPSDRFSAERTGGSVSTLTIQRTQQEDSAVYLCASSPTDNLQETQYFGPGTRLLVL.

This clonotype came up many times. The genes are TRBV5-1 and TRBJ2-1, with 8 bases fitting TRBD2. CDR1 SGHRS and CDR2 YFSETQ come from the germline V gene. Losses at the gene ends were 0 bases for V and 6 bases for J; bases not matched to a gene: 5. The CDR3 is 15 amino acids. The CDR3, as DNA: TGCGCCAGCAGCTTGGTACAGCGGGGGCCCAATGAGCAGTTCTTC. This translates into CASSLVQRGPNEQFF.

The chain links TRBV2 to TRBJ2-3; D not certain. Germline V CDR1 and CDR2: SNHLY, FYNNEI. The germline V and J ends were trimmed by 4 bases and 3 bases, with 14 bases remaining between them. The CDR3 totals 15 residues. In DNA form, the CDR3 reads TGTGCCAGCAGTGGGAACGGGCTCGGTACAGATACGCAGTATTTT. Protein sequence: CASSGNGLGTDTQYF.

This clonotype has a count of ten or more. V usage is TRBV29-1 and J usage is TRBJ1-5; possible D gene TRBD1, 6 bases. Per germline, CDR1 SQVTM and CDR2 ANQGSEA. This CDR3 is built from 14 residues. With 4 bases removed from V and 7 bases from J, the gap between germline ends came to 17 bases. The CDR3 region is CSVVPGGAGQPQHF. The CDR3 bases are TGCAGCGTTGTTCCCGGGGGGGCAGGACAGCCCCAGCATTTT.

The chain uses TRBV20-1 and TRBJ1-1, with D hard to call. The CDR3 length is 12 residues. The V gene lost 3 bases and the J gene lost 9 bases, with 14 bases spanning the gap. Germline CDR1 is DFQATT and CDR2 is SNEGSKA (reference sequence). The CDR3 reads CSARDQAEKAFF. The CDR3 nucleotides are TGCAGTGCTAGGGATCAGGCAGAGAAAGCTTTCTTT.

The rearrangement joins TRBV4-3 to TRBJ2-3; D tentatively reads TRBD1 or TRBD2 (5 bases each). Deletions cut 0 bases from V and 1 base from J, with 14 bases between. Germline V gene lookup returns CDR1 LGHNA and CDR2 YSLEER. The CDR3 spans 17 residues. CDR3 residues: CASSQDGVSGRTDTQYF. The CDR3 DNA reads TGCGCCAGCAGCCAAGATGGAGTGTCGGGGCGCACAGATACGCAGTATTTT.

This clonotype was detected many times. J is TRBJ1-2 and V is TRBV30; no clear D. The CDR3 length is 13 residues. Germline loops: CDR1 GTSNPN, CDR2 SVGIG (reference sequence). The ends were cut back, 2 bases at V and 8 bases at J, with 15 bases in the middle. Here the CDR3 reads CAWSSLGTEGYTF. In DNA form, the CDR3 reads TGTGCCTGGAGTTCCCTCGGAACGGAGGGCTACACCTTC.

This chain joins TRBV7-2 and TRBJ1-6, with 7 bases fitting TRBD1. Losses at the gene ends were 7 bases for V and 8 bases for J; bases not matched to a gene: 8. The CDR3 loop spans 14 amino acids. Germline V CDR1 and CDR2: SGHTA, FQGNSA. CDR3 sequence reads: CASTRQGGDSPLHF. Here the CDR3 DNA reads TGTGCCAGCACACGACAGGGAGGGGATTCACCCCTCCACTTT.

This clonotype came up many times. The rearrangement links TRBV28 to TRBJ2-4; TRBD1 is a possible D gene (7 bases). The CDR3 is made up of 16 amino acids. The V and J ends lost 0 bases and 3 bases respectively, with 12 bases between them. The germline V gene encodes CDR1 MDHEN and CDR2 SYDVKM. DNA for the CDR3: TGTGCCAGCAGTTTATGGGCAGGGGGAGGCAAAAACATTCAGTACTTC. Its protein is CASSLWAGGGKNIQYF. Supplemented by reference TRBV28 and TRBJ2-4, the full variable domain reads DVKVTQSSRYLVKRTGEKVFLECVQDMDHENMFWYRQDPGLGLRLIYFSYDVKMKEKGDIPEGYSVSREKKERFSLILESASTNQTSMYLCASSLWAGGGKNIQYFGAGTRLSVL.

The chain recombines TRBV5-1 with TRBJ2-7; D possibly corresponds to TRBD1 (5 bases). Trimming took off 1 base at V and 3 bases at J, with 14 bases between the two ends. Germline V lookup: CDR1 SGHRS, CDR2 YFSETQ. The CDR3 extends over 15 amino acids. The CDR3, as DNA: TGCGCCAGCAGCTTGACAGGCGGACCGAACTACGAGCAGTACTTC. Protein sequence: CASSLTGGPNYEQYF.

This clonotype was observed a few times. This chain links TRBV20-1 with TRBJ2-3; D is possibly TRBD2 (5 bases). The germline gives CDR1 DFQATT, CDR2 SNEGSKA (reference sequence). This CDR3 has 13 amino acids. Between the trimmed V and J ends, which lost 4 bases and 2 bases, there was a span of 10 bases. CDR3 DNA sequence: TGCAGTGCTACCGGAGACTACACAGATACGCAGTATTTT. This gives the protein CSATGDYTDTQYF.